This T cell receptor (beta chain) came from a study of T cell responses to AZD1222 COVID-19 vaccine. On this clone: Its target is unknown.

Assay: immunoSEQ multiplex PCR; the TCRdb copy retains only in-frame clones and omits some. The sample has 200,000 to 300,000 clones, approximately 93% seen once. Germline V gene sequence: CDR1 SNHLY, CDR2 FYNNEI. The CDR3 is 15 amino acids. V lost 11 bases and J lost 7; bases outside the gene matches: 15. Overall study results and limits: Dominant at 160-218 and 743-854, vaccine-associated CD4 TCRs also spanned spike. Among the donors, most were white British and more were female, and clonal diversity was possibly underestimated. Reportedly, close to half of spike-specific TCRs are directed against unmutated variant regions. Repertoire collection took place solely once the T cell response had peaked.

J is TRBJ1-5 and V is TRBV2; 9 bases map to TRBD1. This TCR was recovered from an adult in good health. The sample here was peripheral blood, taken on day 0 of AZD1222 vaccination. CDR3 sequence (DNA): TGTGCCTCCAAGGGACAGGGTGGGCCGAGGCAGCCCCAGCATTTT. Translation: CASKGQGGPRQPQHF.